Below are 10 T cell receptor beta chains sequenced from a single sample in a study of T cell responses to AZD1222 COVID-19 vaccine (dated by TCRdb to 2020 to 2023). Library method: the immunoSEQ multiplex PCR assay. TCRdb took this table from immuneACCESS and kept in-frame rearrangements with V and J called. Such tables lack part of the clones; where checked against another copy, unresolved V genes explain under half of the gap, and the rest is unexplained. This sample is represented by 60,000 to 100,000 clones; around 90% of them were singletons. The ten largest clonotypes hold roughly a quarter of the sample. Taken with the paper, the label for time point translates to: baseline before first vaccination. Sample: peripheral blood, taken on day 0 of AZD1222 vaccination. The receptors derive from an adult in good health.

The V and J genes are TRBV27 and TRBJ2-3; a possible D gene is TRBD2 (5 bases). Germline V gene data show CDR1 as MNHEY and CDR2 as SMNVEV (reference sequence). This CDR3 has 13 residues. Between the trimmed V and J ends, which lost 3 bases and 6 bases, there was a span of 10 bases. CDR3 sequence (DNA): TGTGCCAGCAGTTTTACTCCGGGGGATACGCAGTATTTT. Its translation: CASSFTPGDTQYF.

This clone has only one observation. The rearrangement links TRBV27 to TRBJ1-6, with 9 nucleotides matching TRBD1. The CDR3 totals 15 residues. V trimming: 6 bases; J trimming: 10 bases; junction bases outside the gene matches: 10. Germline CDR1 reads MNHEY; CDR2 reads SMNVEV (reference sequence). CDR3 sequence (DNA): TGTGCCAGCAGATTAACAGGGGGCGCGGGGTCACCCCTCCACTTT. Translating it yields CASRLTGGAGSPLHF.

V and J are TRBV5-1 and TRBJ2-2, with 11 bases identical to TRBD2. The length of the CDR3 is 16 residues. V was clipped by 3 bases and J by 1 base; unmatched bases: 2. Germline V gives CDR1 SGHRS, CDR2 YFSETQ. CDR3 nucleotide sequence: TGCGCCAGCAGCTGGGGGACTAGCGGGAACACCGGGGAGCTGTTTTTT. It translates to CASSWGTSGNTGELFF.

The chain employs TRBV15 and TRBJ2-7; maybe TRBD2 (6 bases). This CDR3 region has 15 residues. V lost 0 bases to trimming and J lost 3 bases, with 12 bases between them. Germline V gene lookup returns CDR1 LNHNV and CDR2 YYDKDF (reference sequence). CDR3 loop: CATSRDPDSGYEQYF. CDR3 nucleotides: TGTGCCACCAGCAGAGATCCGGATAGCGGCTACGAGCAGTACTTC. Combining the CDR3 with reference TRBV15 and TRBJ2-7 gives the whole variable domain DAMVIQNPRYQVTQFGKPVTLSCSQTLNHNVMYWYQQKSSQAPKLLFHYYDKDFNNEADTPDNFQSRRPNTSFCFLDIRSPGLGDTAMYLCATSRDPDSGYEQYFGPGTRLTVT.

CDR3 loop: CAIRAGDPGELFF. The CDR3 bases are TGTGCCATCAGGGCTGGTGATCCCGGGGAGCTGTTTTTT. The chain links TRBV10-3 to TRBJ2-2, with unresolved D. The V gene's germline CDR1 is ENHRY and CDR2 SYGVKD. The CDR3 has 13 amino acids. V was cut by 6 bases and J by 6 bases, with 11 bases left in between.

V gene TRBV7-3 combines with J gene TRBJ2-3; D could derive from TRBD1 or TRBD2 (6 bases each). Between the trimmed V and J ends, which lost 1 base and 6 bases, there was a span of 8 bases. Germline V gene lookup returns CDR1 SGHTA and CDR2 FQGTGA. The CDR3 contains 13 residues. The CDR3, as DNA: TGTGCCAGCAGCTTAAGGGGGGCCGATACGCAGTATTTT. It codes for CASSLRGADTQYF.

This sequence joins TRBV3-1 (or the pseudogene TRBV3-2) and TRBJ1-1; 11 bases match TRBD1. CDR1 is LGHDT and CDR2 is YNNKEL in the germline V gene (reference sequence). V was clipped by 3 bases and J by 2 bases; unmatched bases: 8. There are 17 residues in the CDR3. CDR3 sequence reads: CASSQQDRGQRNTEAFF. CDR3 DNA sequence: TGTGCCAGCAGCCAGCAGGACAGGGGGCAAAGAAACACTGAAGCTTTCTTT.

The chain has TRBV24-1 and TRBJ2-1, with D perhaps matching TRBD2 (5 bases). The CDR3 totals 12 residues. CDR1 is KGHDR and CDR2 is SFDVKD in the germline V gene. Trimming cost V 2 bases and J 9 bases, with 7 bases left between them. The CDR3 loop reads CATSDSGGEQFF. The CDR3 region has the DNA TGTGCCACCAGTGATTCAGGAGGTGAGCAGTTCTTC.

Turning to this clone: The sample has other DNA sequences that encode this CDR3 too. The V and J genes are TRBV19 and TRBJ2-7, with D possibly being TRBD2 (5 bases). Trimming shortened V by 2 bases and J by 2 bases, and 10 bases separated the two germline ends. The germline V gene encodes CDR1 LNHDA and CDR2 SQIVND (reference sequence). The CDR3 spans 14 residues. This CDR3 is CASSISGFTYEQYF. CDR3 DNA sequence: TGTGCCAGTAGTATAAGCGGATTTACCTACGAGCAGTACTTC.

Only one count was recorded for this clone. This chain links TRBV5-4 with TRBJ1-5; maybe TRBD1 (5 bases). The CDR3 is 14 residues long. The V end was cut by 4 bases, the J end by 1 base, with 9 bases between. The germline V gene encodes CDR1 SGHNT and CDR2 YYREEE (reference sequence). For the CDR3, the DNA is TGTGCCAGCAGCATGGGACTAAGCAATCAGCCCCAGCATTTT. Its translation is CASSMGLSNQPQHF.